This entry lists 22 T cell receptor beta chains sequenced from one sample in a study of shared clonotypes between healthy human individuals. This table comes from immunoSEQ multiplex PCR, and its TCRdb copy is limited to in-frame clones, with some not included. The repertoire has around 2,000,000 clones, about 95% of them found once; the top ten carry about 1.1%. CD45RO negativity and positive selection for CCR7 defined naive CD8 cells, a population that excluded terminally differentiated effector memory CD45RA+ cells. The sequencing sample was made of naive CD8+ T cells sorted from blood. These receptors were obtained from a man between 18 and 29 years old in good health.

This rearrangement joins TRBV2 to TRBJ1-2; tentative D call: TRBD1 (5 bases). Germline V lookup: CDR1 SNHLY, CDR2 FYNNEI. Trimming stripped 10 bases from V and 0 bases from J, with 9 bases between. This CDR3 comprises 12 residues. Here the CDR3 reads CAIDSTNYGYTF. CDR3 sequence (DNA): TGTGCCATTGACAGCACTAACTATGGCTACACCTTC.

Comment on this clone: The identical CDR3 is also encoded by other nucleotide sequences in the sample. The chain recombines TRBV6-5 with TRBJ2-7, with D possibly being TRBD1 (6 bases). The CDR3 covers 13 residues. CDR1 and CDR2 from the germline V gene are MNHEY and SVGAGI. Trimming left V 6 bases short and J 2 bases short, with 11 bases between. The CDR3 DNA follows: TGTGCCAGCAGCCCCGGACAGACCTACGAGCAGTACTTC. Translating gives CASSPGQTYEQYF.

This rearrangement joins TRBV2 to TRBJ2-7, with 7 bases fitting TRBD1. The length of the CDR3 is 15 residues. Germline-derived CDR1 and CDR2 are SNHLY and FYNNEI. With 7 bases clipped from V and 3 bases from J, the junction kept 12 bases outside the gene matches. The CDR3, as DNA: TGTGCCAGCACCGAGACCCCGGGACAGATCTACGAGCAGTACTTC. Its protein is CASTETPGQIYEQYF. The full variable domain, with the rest looked up from reference TRBV2 and TRBJ2-7, is EPEVTQTPSHQVTQMGQEVILRCVPISNHLYFYWYRQILGQKVEFLVSFYNNEISEKSEIFDDQFSVERPDGSNFTLKIRSTKLEDSAMYFCASTETPGQIYEQYFGPGTRLTVT.

The gene calls are TRBV10-3 and TRBJ2-7; TRBD1 is a possible D gene (6 bases). Looked up from germline, CDR1 is ENHRY and CDR2 is SYGVKD. The V gene lost 4 bases and the J gene lost 0 bases, with 16 bases spanning the gap. This CDR3 contains 16 residues. CDR3 DNA: TGTGCCATCAGTGTCCCGGACAGTTTTAGCTCCTACGAGCAGTACTTC. Translating it yields CAISVPDSFSSYEQYF.

The V call is TRBV29-1, the J call TRBJ1-5, with 7 nucleotides matching TRBD1. J lost 5 bases, V lost 7 bases, and 8 bases had no gene match. The germline V gene has CDR1 SQVTM and CDR2 ANQGSEA. The CDR3 covers 13 residues. CDR3 amino acids: CSASGTADQPQHF. CDR3 nucleotide sequence: TGCAGCGCCTCAGGGACAGCAGATCAGCCCCAGCATTTT.

This clone was found a few times. Other DNA sequences in the sample encode the same CDR3. The chain recombines TRBV4-1 with TRBJ2-1; D is uncertain. This CDR3 is built from 14 residues. V lost 1 base and J lost 4, with 8 bases in between. Germline-derived CDR1 and CDR2 are MGHRA and YSYEKL. CDR3 nucleotides: TGCGCCAGCAGCCAAGGTCCTGGATACAATGAGCAGTTCTTC. It yields the protein CASSQGPGYNEQFF.

J is TRBJ1-4 and V is TRBV7-9; 7 bases agree with TRBD1. The germline gives CDR1 SEHNR, CDR2 FQNEAQ (reference sequence). The CDR3 is 15 amino acids. Trimming cost V 5 bases and J 3 bases; bases outside gene matches: 6. In DNA form, the CDR3 reads TGTGCCAGCAGCCTCACAGGGGAGGCTAATGAAAAACTGTTTTTT. Translation: CASSLTGEANEKLFF.

The chain recombines TRBV7-6 with TRBJ1-1; D ambiguous. Germline V gene sequence: CDR1 SGHVS, CDR2 FNYEAQ. The CDR3 has 13 residues. The V and J ends lost 7 bases and 1 base respectively, with 10 bases between them. The CDR3 bases are TGTGCCAGCACCTTGGAGTGGAACACTGAAGCTTTCTTT. It codes for CASTLEWNTEAFF.

This chain connects TRBV10-3 to TRBJ2-3; TRBD2 matches 13 bases. Trimming took 3 bases from V and 2 from J; bases not matched to a gene: 5. The germline V gene has CDR1 ENHRY and CDR2 SYGVKD. This CDR3 contains 17 residues. The CDR3 sequence: CAISDPGLAGSTDTQYF. The CDR3 nucleotides are TGTGCCATCAGTGACCCGGGACTAGCGGGATCCACAGATACGCAGTATTTT.

V and J are TRBV18 and TRBJ1-2; 7 bases are a match to TRBD1. Germline V gene lookup returns CDR1 KGHSH and CDR2 LQKENI. The CDR3 is 14 residues long. The V segment lost 2 bases and the J segment 6 bases; nucleotides outside the gene matches: 6. CDR3 nucleotide sequence: TGTGCCAGCTCACCAGTTGACAGGGTGGATGGCTACACCTTC. Protein product: CASSPVDRVDGYTF.

The chain combines TRBV2 with TRBJ2-7; D ambiguous. The CDR3 spans 13 residues. Germline V gives CDR1 SNHLY, CDR2 FYNNEI. V was pared by 6 bases and J by 0 bases, with 9 bases between. The CDR3 reads CASRSTSSYEQYF. CDR3 in DNA: TGTGCCAGCAGATCGACGTCCTCCTACGAGCAGTACTTC.

The chain couples TRBV9 to TRBJ2-3; D may correspond to TRBD1 or TRBD2 (5 bases each). V shed 3 bases and J shed 4 bases, with 21 bases lying between them. The CDR3 contains 17 residues. Germline lookup yields CDR1 SGDLS and CDR2 YYNGEE. Here the CDR3 DNA reads TGTGCCAGCAGCGCGTACCTCGGGACCGTGGGCCCAGATACGCAGTATTTT. This gives the protein CASSAYLGTVGPDTQYF.

The chain has TRBV4-3 and TRBJ2-1; 16 bases map to TRBD2. The CDR3 is 17 residues long. Germline-derived CDR1 and CDR2 are LGHNA and YSLEER. The V segment lost 2 bases and the J segment 6 bases; nucleotides outside the gene matches: 4. The CDR3 coding sequence is TGCGCCAGCAGCCAACTGGGACTAGCGGGAGGGCCCAATGAGCAGTTCTTC. Protein: CASSQLGLAGGPNEQFF.

This clone was seen more than once but under ten times. The CDR3 sequence: CASGGGHYNSPLHF. In DNA, the CDR3 is TGTGCTAGTGGAGGAGGACACTATAATTCACCCCTCCACTTT. The chain recombines TRBV12-5 with TRBJ1-6; D might be TRBD1 (5 bases). The CDR3 length is 14 residues. Trimming cost V 6 bases and J 3 bases, with 9 bases left between them. Germline V gene sequence: CDR1 LGHNT, CDR2 FRNRAP.

This chain uses TRBV27 with TRBJ2-2; no definite D call. V was pared by 5 bases and J by 3 bases, with 7 bases between. From germline, CDR1 is MNHEY and CDR2 SMNVEV (reference sequence). This CDR3 spans 13 amino acids. CDR3 in amino acids: CASSPTYTGELFF. CDR3 in DNA: TGTGCCAGCAGTCCCACTTACACCGGGGAGCTGTTTTTT.

The genes are TRBV27 and TRBJ2-3; 8 bases align to TRBD2. The J segment lost 1 base and the V segment lost 6 bases, leaving 12 bases of the junction unmatched. This CDR3 has 17 residues. CDR1 MNHEY and CDR2 SMNVEV come from the germline V gene (reference sequence). CDR3 amino acids: CASSHGLAIRGTDTQYF. DNA for the CDR3: TGTGCCAGCAGCCACGGACTAGCAATAAGGGGCACAGATACGCAGTATTTT.

This clone was recorded once. This chain joins TRBV29-1 and TRBJ2-1; no clear D gene. There are 13 residues in the CDR3. Germline CDR1 SQVTM, CDR2 ANQGSEA. Trimming left V 2 bases short and J 3 bases short, with 8 bases between. The CDR3 DNA reads as TGCAGCGTTGAATTGCCTAACTACAATGAGCAGTTCTTC. This gives the protein CSVELPNYNEQFF.

This chain uses TRBV28 with TRBJ2-2; D might be TRBD1 (6 bases). This CDR3 region has 17 residues. Germline CDR1 and CDR2: MDHEN and SYDVKM. V lost 2 bases to trimming and J lost 1 base, with 14 bases between them. CDR3 protein: CASSLPPRTENTGELFF. The DNA for the CDR3 is TGTGCCAGCAGTTTACCCCCACGGACAGAGAACACCGGGGAGCTGTTTTTT.

The chain carries TRBV7-9 and TRBJ2-7; D unclear. The CDR3 covers 12 residues. CDR1 and CDR2 (germline): SEHNR, FQNEAQ (reference sequence). Trimming pared 5 bases from V and 5 bases from J, leaving 10 bases between. This CDR3 reads CASSPYPHEQYF. The DNA for the CDR3 is TGTGCCAGCAGCCCTTACCCCCACGAGCAGTACTTC.

V usage is TRBV28 and J usage is TRBJ2-3, with 12 bases aligning to TRBD2. J was trimmed by 3 bases and V by 10 bases; bases with no gene match: 5. This CDR3 spans 14 amino acids. Germline V gene lookup returns CDR1 MDHEN and CDR2 SYDVKM. Here the CDR3 DNA reads TGTGCCACAAGACTAGCGGGAGAAACAGATACGCAGTATTTT. Its translation: CATRLAGETDTQYF.

The J gene is TRBJ2-1, the V gene TRBV5-1; D call uncertain. The CDR3 covers 15 residues. The V end was cut by 0 bases, the J end by 0 bases, with 7 bases between. Per the germline V gene, CDR1 is SGHRS and CDR2 is YFSETQ. Written as DNA, the CDR3 is TGCGCCAGCAGCTTGGGGCAGGTCTCCTACAATGAGCAGTTCTTC. Amino acids: CASSLGQVSYNEQFF. Looking up the rest from reference TRBV5-1 and TRBJ2-1 gives the full variable domain: KAGVTQTPRYLIKTRGQQVTLSCSPISGHRSVSWYQQTPGQGLQFLFEYFSETQRNKGNFPGRFSGRQFSNSRSEMNVSTLELGDSALYLCASSLGQVSYNEQFFGPGTRLTVL.

The chain employs TRBV6-5 and TRBJ1-2; weak D call: TRBD1 (5 bases). Trimming shortened V by 6 bases and J by 0 bases, and 11 bases separated the two germline ends. Germline V CDR1 and CDR2: MNHEY, SVGAGI. This CDR3 region has 14 residues. Here the CDR3 DNA reads TGTGCCAGCAGCCCCGACAGCACTAACTATGGCTACACCTTC. It is translated as CASSPDSTNYGYTF.